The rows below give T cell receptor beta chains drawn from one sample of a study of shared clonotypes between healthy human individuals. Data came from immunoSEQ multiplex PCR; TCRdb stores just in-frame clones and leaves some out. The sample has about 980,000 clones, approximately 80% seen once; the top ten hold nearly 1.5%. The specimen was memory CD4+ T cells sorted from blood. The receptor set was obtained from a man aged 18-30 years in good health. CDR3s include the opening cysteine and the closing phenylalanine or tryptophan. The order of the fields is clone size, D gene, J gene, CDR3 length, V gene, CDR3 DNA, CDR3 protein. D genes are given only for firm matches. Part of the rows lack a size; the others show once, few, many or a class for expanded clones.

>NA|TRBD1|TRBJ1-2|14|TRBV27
TGTGCCAGCAGTTCGGGACAGTTCGCCATTGGCTACACCTTC
CASSSGQFAIGYTF
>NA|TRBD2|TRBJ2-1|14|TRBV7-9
TGTGCCAGCACCCACGGGACTAGCATCGATGAGCAGTTCTTC
CASTHGTSIDEQFF
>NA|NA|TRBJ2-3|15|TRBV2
TGTGCCAGCAGTGAACGGCGGGATAGCACAGATACGCAGTATTTT
CASSERRDSTDTQYF
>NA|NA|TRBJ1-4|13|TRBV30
TGTGCCTGGAGTCTCACCTTTAATGAAAAACTGTTTTTT
CAWSLTFNEKLFF
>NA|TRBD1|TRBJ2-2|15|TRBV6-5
TGTGCCAGCAGAGGCAGGGGGTCGAACACCGGGGAGCTGTTTTTT
CASRGRGSNTGELFF
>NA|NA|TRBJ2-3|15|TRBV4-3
TGCGCCAGCAGCGAGGGGTCCTATTCCACAGATACGCAGTATTTT
CASSEGSYSTDTQYF
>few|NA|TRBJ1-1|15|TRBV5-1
TGCGCCAGCAGCGTTGGTTGGGGACTGAACACTGAAGCTTTCTTT
CASSVGWGLNTEAFF
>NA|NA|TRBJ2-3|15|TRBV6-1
TGTGCCAGCAGTGAAGACGGCTACCCGACAGATACGCAGTATTTT
CASSEDGYPTDTQYF
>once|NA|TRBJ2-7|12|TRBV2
TGTGCCAGCAGTGTCCCAAACTACGAGCAGTACTTC
CASSVPNYEQYF
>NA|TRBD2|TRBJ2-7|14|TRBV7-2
TGTGCCAGCAGCCTAGGAGCGGGAGCCTACGAGCAGTACTTC
CASSLGAGAYEQYF
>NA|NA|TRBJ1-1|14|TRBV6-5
TGTGCCAGCAGTTCGATGGGGGGGAGCACTGAAGCTTTCTTT
CASSSMGGSTEAFF
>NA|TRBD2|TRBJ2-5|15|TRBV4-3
TGCGCCAGCACTAAGCGGGAGGGCCTAGAAGCGTCCCAGTACTTC
CASTKREGLEASQYF
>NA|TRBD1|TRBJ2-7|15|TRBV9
TGTGCCAGCAGCGTAGATACAGGGGGCTTCTACGAGCAGTACTTC
CASSVDTGGFYEQYF
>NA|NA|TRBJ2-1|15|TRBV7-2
TGTGCCAGCAGCTTAGTAATGGGCAGCTACAATGAGCAGTTCTTC
CASSLVMGSYNEQFF
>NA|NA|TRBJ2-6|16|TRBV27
TGTGCCAGCAGTGAGACAGCTTTCTCTGGGGCCAACGTCCTGACTTTC
CASSETAFSGANVLTF
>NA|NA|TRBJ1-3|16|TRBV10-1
TGCGCCAGCTCGAGTTTCGCCGGGGGGACTGGAAACACCATATATTTT
CASSSFAGGTGNTIYF
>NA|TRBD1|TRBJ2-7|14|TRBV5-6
TGTGCCAGCTCTCTGGGACAGGCCTCCTACGAGCAGTACTTC
CASSLGQASYEQYF
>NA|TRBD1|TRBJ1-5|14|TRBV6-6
TGTGCCAGCAGCTTACAGGGGGGCAATCAGCCCCAGCATTTT
CASSLQGGNQPQHF
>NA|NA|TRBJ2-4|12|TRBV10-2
TGCGCCAGCAGTCCCCAGTTAAACATTCAGTACTTC
CASSPQLNIQYF
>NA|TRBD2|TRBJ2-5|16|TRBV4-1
TGCGCCAGCAGCCAAGACAGCGGGAACATCCAAGAGACCCAGTACTTC
CASSQDSGNIQETQYF
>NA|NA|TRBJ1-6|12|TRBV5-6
TGTGCCAGCAGCTTGGCCTGGGGACCCCTCCACTTT
CASSLAWGPLHF
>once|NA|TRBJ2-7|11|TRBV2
TGTGCCAGCAGAGGTTATTACGAGCAGTACTTC
CASRGYYEQYF
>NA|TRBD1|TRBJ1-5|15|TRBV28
TGTGCCAGCAGTGGCCCCGGGACAGTTAATCAGCCCCAGCATTTT
CASSGPGTVNQPQHF
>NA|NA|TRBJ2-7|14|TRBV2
TGTGCCAGCAGCCCAAGGGGGGTGATCTACGAGCAGTACTTC
CASSPRGVIYEQYF
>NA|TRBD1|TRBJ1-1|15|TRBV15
TGTGCCACCAGCAGGGGACAGCGCATGAACACTGAAGCTTTCTTT
CATSRGQRMNTEAFF
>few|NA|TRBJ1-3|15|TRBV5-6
TGTGCCAGCAGCTTGATTTGGGACTCTGGAAACACCATATATTTT
CASSLIWDSGNTIYF